This TCR beta chain was sequenced for a study of blood T cell repertoires in COVID-19 (dated by TCRdb to about 2020). Context from the whole study: Collaborator samples came from the United States, Italy and Spain and covered acute and convalescent phases of COVID-19. The material from the prospective study consisted of cDNA or gDNA derived from T cells, B-cell-depleted T cells, or PBMCs. Deeply sampled blood TCRbeta repertoires from subjects exposed to, actively infected with, or recovered from COVID-19 were included in the dataset. The repertoires were made available in a free public database intended to serve as a resource for research on the immune response to SARS-CoV-2. The samples were drawn from the first 160 participants of the ongoing ImmuneRACE study and from over a thousand subjects provided by 6 global collaborators. Sample metadata almost always included a de-identified subject ID, COVID-19 status, age in years and sex. HLA class I and class II types, where available, came from metadata supplied by the sample provider rather than from assay-based typing.

The V end loses 0 bases and the J end loses 0 bases, and a stretch of 9 bases separates them. The CDR3 runs 16 residues from the cysteine to the phenylalanine. Left in the record is the CDR3 DNA by itself, 48 bases read in frame from the first base. In the germline V gene (reference sequence), CDR1 corresponds to LNHDA and CDR2 to SQIVND. The immunoSEQ Assay, a bias-controlled multiplex PCR, was used to amplify TCRbeta CDR3 regions from genomic DNA. The paper's processing steps were these. Within the assay, amplification of reference gene primers was used to estimate how many nucleated cells each sample contained. To quantify the absolute abundance of each unique TCRbeta CDR3 rearrangement, sequence reads were collapsed and filtered. For each sample, productive Simpson clonality was calculated by taking the square root of Simpson's diversity index across productive rearrangements. Entries here come from immuneACCESS through TCRdb and include only in-frame sequences with V and J called. Some clones fail to appear in such tables; in the studies checked, an unresolved V gene covers under half of the shortfall, and the cause of the remainder is unknown. The DNA gave D and trimming, while V, J and clone size come from that table. Present in this sample are a few hundred thousand clones, 70% to 90% of which were seen just once. The ten largest clones take up roughly 2.1% of the sample.

Study-wide findings and limitations: The amount of clinical and demographic metadata varied by source and participant and was provided uncurated.

With respect to this clone: Its target antigen remains unknown. The sample holds no much larger clone one base away, and base qualities are not on file.

A second Seattle source provided samples from volunteer blood donors who had recovered from COVID-19. Whole blood was collected in K2EDTA tubes by collaborating institutions according to the institutions' own protocols. Collaborator samples were shipped for TCRbeta analysis as frozen whole blood, isolated PBMCs, or DNA extracted from either sample type. This TCR was sampled from a woman aged 25 to 45 who had recovered from COVID-19. In this chain, TRBV19 is recombined with TRBJ1-5; possibly the D gene is TRBD1, per 5 matching bases. The sequenced sample consisted of peripheral blood. The CDR3 region reads CASSIDLRGSNQPQHF. The DNA sequence reads TGTGCCAGTAGTATAGATCTTAGGGGTAGCAATCAGCCCCAGCATTTT.